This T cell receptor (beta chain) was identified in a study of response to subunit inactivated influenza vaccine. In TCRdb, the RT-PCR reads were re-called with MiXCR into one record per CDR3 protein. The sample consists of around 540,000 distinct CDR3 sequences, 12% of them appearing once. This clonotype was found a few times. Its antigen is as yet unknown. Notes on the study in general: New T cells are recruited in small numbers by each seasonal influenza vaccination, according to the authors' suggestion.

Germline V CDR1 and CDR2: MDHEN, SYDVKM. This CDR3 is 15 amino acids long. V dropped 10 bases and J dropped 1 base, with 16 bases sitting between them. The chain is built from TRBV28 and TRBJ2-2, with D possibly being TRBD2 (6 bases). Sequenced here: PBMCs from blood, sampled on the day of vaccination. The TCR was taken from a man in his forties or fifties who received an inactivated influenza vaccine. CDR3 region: CATSGGLKNTGELFF. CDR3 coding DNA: TGTGCCACCTCCGGAGGACTAAAGAACACCGGGGAGCTGTTTTTT.